This T cell receptor (beta chain) was sequenced for a study of T cells in tumors and immune-related adverse events. Germline-derived CDR1 and CDR2 are SGHRS and YFSETQ. This CDR3 region has 15 residues. V lost 0 bases and J lost 6; bases outside the gene matches: 6. Some clones are missing from TCRdb's copy, which holds only in-frame ones; the method was immunoSEQ multiplex PCR. In the table there are approximately 8,100 clones, 94% of which are singletons. Sequencing used lymph node tissue, obtained from a patient treated with anti-PD-1 therapy. The source is a female donor with metastatic renal cell carcinoma. The chain links TRBV5-1 to TRBJ2-1; 7 bases map to TRBD2. The CDR3 sequence: CASSLETAGINEQFF. DNA for the CDR3: TGCGCCAGCAGCTTGGAGACAGCGGGGATCAATGAGCAGTTCTTC.